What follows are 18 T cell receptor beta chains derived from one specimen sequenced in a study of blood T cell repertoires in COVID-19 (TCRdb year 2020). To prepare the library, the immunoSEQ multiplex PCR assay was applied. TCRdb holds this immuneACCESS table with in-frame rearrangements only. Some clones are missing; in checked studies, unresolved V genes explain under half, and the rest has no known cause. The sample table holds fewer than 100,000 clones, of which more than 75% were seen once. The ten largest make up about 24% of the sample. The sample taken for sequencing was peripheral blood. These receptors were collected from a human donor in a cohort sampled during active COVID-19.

CDR3 protein: CASSLGTGRTGELFF. For the CDR3, the DNA is TGTGCCAGCAGCTTAGGGACAGGGAGAACCGGGGAGCTGTTTTTT. The rearrangement joins TRBV11-3 to TRBJ2-2; TRBD1 matches 8 bases. Germline CDR1 SGHNT, CDR2 YENEEA. This CDR3 is 15 amino acids long. V lost 1 base and J lost 5; bases outside the gene matches: 3.

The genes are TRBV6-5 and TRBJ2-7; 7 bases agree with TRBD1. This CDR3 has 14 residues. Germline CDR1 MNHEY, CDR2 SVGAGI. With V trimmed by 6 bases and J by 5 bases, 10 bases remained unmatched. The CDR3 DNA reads TGTGCCAGCAGGACGACAGGGACGTGGGACGAGCAGTACTTC. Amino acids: CASRTTGTWDEQYF.

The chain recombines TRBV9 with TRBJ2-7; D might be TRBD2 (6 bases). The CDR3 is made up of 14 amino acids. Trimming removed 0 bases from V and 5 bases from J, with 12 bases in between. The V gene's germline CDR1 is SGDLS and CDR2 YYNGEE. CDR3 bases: TGTGCCAGCAGCGTAGTCGGGGGTACAGACGAGCAGTACTTC. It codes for CASSVVGGTDEQYF.

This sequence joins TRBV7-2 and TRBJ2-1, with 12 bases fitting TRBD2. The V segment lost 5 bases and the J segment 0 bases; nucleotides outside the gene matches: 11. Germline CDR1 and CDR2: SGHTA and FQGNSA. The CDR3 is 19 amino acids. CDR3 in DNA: TGTGCCAGCAGCACGCCTAGCGGGAGGGCCGATAACTCCTACAATGAGCAGTTCTTC. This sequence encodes CASSTPSGRADNSYNEQFF.

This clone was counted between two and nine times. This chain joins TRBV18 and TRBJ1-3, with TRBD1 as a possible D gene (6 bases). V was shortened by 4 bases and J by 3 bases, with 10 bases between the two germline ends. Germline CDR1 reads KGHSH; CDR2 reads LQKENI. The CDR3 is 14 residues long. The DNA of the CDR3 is TGTGCCAGCTCACGCCAGGGGAGTGGAAACACCATATATTTT. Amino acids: CASSRQGSGNTIYF.

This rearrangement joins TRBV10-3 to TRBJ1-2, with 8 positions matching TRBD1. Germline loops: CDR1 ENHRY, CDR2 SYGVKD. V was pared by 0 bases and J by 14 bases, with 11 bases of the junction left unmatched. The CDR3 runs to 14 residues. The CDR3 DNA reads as TGTGCCATCAGTGAGTCGTCGACAGGGGATGTGGTAACCTTC. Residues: CAISESSTGDVVTF.

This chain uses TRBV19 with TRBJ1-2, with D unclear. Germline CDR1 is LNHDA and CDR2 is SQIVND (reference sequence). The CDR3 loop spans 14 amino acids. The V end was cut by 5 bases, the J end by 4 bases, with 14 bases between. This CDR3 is CASSPPEAGYGYTF. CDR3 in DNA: TGTGCCAGTAGTCCCCCGGAGGCCGGCTATGGCTACACCTTC.

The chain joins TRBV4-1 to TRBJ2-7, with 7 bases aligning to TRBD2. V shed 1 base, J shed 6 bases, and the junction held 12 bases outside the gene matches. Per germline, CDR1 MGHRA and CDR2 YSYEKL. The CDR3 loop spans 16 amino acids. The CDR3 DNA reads TGCGCCAGCAGCCAAGGAGTTGCGGGAGAACTCCGCGAGCAGTACTTC. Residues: CASSQGVAGELREQYF.

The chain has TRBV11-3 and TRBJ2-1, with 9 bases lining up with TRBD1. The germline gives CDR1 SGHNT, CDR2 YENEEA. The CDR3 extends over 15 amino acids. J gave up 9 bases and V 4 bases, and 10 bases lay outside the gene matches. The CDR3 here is CASSSTGGSFGEQFF. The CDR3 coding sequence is TGTGCCAGCAGCTCAACAGGGGGCTCGTTCGGTGAGCAGTTCTTC.

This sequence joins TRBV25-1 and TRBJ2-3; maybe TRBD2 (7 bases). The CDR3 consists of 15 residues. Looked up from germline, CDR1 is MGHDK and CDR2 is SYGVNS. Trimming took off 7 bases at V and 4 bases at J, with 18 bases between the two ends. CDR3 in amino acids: CASTMGGARADTQYF. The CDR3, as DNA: TGTGCCAGCACCATGGGGGGGGCGCGCGCAGATACGCAGTATTTT.

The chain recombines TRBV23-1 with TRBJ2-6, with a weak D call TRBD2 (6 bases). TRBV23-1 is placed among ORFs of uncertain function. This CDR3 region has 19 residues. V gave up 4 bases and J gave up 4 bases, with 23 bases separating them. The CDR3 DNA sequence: TGCGCCAGCAGTCGGTCAGGGAGGCAACTGGGTTCCGGGGCCAACGTCCTGACTTTC. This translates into CASSRSGRQLGSGANVLTF.

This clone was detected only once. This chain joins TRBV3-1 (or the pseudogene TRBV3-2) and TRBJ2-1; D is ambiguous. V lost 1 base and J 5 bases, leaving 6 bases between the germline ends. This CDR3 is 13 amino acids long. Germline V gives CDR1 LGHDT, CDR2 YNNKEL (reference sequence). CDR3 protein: CASSQVVNNEQFF. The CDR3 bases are TGTGCCAGCAGCCAAGTAGTAAACAATGAGCAGTTCTTC.

CDR3 sequence reads: CASSVMAENTEAFF. CDR3 nucleotides: TGTGCCAGCAGCGTAATGGCAGAGAACACTGAAGCTTTCTTT. This rearrangement joins TRBV9 to TRBJ1-1; D is uncertain. Germline V gene data show CDR1 as SGDLS and CDR2 as YYNGEE. With 1 base removed from V and 1 base from J, the gap between germline ends came to 8 bases. CDR3 length: 14 residues.

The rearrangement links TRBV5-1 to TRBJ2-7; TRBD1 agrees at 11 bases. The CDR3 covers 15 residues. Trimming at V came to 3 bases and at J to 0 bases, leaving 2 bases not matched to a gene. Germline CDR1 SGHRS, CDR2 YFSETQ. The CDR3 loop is CASSSGTGGSYEQYF. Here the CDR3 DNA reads TGCGCCAGCAGCTCCGGGACAGGGGGCTCCTACGAGCAGTACTTC. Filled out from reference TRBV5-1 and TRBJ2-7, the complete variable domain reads KAGVTQTPRYLIKTRGQQVTLSCSPISGHRSVSWYQQTPGQGLQFLFEYFSETQRNKGNFPGRFSGRQFSNSRSEMNVSTLELGDSALYLCASSSGTGGSYEQYFGPGTRLTVT.

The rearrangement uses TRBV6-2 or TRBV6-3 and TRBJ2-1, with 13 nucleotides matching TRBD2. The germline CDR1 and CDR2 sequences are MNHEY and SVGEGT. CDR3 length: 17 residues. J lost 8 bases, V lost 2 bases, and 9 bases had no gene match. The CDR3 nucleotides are TGTGCCAGCAGTTACGGTAGGACTAGCGGGAGTTGGGATGAGCAGTTCTTC. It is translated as CASSYGRTSGSWDEQFF.

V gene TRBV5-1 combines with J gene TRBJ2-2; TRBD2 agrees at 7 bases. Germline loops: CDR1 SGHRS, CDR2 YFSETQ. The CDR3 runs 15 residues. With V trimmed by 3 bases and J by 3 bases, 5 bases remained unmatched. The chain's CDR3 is CASSWTRGDTGELFF. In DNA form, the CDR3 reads TGCGCCAGCAGCTGGACTAGAGGGGACACCGGGGAGCTGTTTTTT.

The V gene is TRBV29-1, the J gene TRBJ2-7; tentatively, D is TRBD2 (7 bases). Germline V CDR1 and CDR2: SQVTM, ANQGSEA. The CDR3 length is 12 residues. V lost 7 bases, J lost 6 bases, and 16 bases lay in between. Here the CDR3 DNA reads TGCAGCGCACACAGGGAGGGCCTCGAGCAGTACTTC. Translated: CSAHREGLEQYF.

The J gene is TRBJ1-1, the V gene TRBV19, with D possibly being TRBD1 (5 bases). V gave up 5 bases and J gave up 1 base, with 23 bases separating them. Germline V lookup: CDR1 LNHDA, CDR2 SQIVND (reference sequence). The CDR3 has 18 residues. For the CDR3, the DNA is TGTGCCAGTAGTTTGAACAGGTGGTTTTCCACCCCGAACACTGAAGCTTTCTTT. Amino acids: CASSLNRWFSTPNTEAFF.